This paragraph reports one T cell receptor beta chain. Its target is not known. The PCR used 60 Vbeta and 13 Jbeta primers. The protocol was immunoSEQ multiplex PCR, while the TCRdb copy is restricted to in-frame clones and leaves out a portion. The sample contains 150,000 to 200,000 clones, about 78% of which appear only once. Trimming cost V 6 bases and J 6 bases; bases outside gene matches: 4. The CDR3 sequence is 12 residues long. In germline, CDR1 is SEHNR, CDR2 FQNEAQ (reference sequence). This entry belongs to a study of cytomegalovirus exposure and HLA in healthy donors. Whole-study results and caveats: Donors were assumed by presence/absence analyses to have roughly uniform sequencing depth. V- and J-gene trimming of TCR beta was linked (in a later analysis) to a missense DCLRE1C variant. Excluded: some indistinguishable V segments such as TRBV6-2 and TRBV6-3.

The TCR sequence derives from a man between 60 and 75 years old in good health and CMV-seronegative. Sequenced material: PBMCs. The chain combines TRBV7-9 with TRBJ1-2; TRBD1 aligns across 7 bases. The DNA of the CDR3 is TGTGCCAGCAGTTTAACAGGGGATGGCTACACCTTC. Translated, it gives CASSLTGDGYTF.